One sample yielded the 32 T cell receptor beta chains listed below, sequenced in a study of cytomegalovirus exposure and HLA in healthy donors. In the PCR, 60 Vbeta and 13 Jbeta primers were used. Clones were read by immunoSEQ multiplex PCR, and TCRdb kept only the in-frame ones, dropping some. The sample holds about 180,000 clones, about three quarters seen once. Sequenced sample: PBMCs. Every receptor here comes from a man aged 18 to 29 in good health and CMV-seronegative.

The chain uses TRBV30 and TRBJ2-1; TRBD2 aligns across 12 bases. V shed 7 bases and J 7 bases; nucleotides not matched to a gene: 5. The germline V gene encodes CDR1 GTSNPN and CDR2 SVGIG (reference sequence). The CDR3 covers 13 residues. The CDR3 reads CASTSGSSNEQFF. CDR3 in DNA: TGTGCCTCGACTAGCGGGAGTTCTAATGAGCAGTTCTTC.

The chain carries TRBV30 and TRBJ1-1; D unresolved. Trimming stripped 3 bases from V and 6 bases from J, with 8 bases between. This CDR3 comprises 11 residues. Germline V lookup: CDR1 GTSNPN, CDR2 SVGIG (reference sequence). CDR3 nucleotides: TGTGCCTGGAGGCGGGAGCCTGAAGCTTTCTTT. Its protein is CAWRREPEAFF.

As to this clone: Other DNA sequences of this sample code for an identical CDR3. The CDR3 sequence is CASSPGGLSYEQYF. In nucleotides, the CDR3 is TGTGCCAGCAGCCCGGGGGGGCTCTCCTACGAGCAGTACTTC. This chain uses TRBV5-4 with TRBJ2-7, with 8 bases that match TRBD2. J was trimmed by 0 bases and V by 4 bases; bases with no gene match: 3. The CDR3 is made up of 14 amino acids. Germline CDR1 is SGHNT and CDR2 is YYREEE (reference sequence). Full variable domain (missing parts from reference TRBV5-4 and TRBJ2-7): ETGVTQSPTHLIKTRGQQVTLRCSSQSGHNTVSWYQQALGQGPQFIFQYYREEENGRGNFPPRFSGLQFPNYSSELNVNALELDDSALYLCASSPGGLSYEQYFGPGTRLTVT.

This chain joins TRBV10-3 and TRBJ1-5; D call uncertain. With 0 bases removed from V and 0 bases from J, the gap between germline ends came to 6 bases. Germline values: CDR1 ENHRY, CDR2 SYGVKD. The CDR3 length is 15 residues. This CDR3 is CAISESSDSNQPQHF. The CDR3 bases are TGTGCCATCAGTGAGTCGTCAGATAGCAATCAGCCCCAGCATTTT.

This clone was seen only a few times. This chain joins TRBV5-1 and TRBJ1-1, with TRBD1 as a possible D gene (5 bases). V shed 4 bases and J shed 0 bases, with 19 bases lying between them. The CDR3 covers 17 residues. Germline values: CDR1 SGHRS, CDR2 YFSETQ. CDR3 sequence reads: CASSTTGLRFMNTEAFF. The CDR3 bases are TGCGCCAGCAGCACCACGGGACTCCGTTTCATGAACACTGAAGCTTTCTTT.

The rearrangement links TRBV10-3 to TRBJ2-5; maybe TRBD1 (6 bases). The CDR3 is made up of 12 amino acids. Trimming shortened V by 10 bases and J by 5 bases, and 14 bases separated the two germline ends. The germline CDR1 and CDR2 sequences are ENHRY and SYGVKD. CDR3 in amino acids: CATQGNRETQYF. CDR3 bases: TGTGCCACCCAGGGGAATCGGGAGACCCAGTACTTC.

The V gene is TRBV10-3, the J gene TRBJ2-7; TRBD2 matches at 9 bases. The CDR3 runs 13 residues. Germline V lookup: CDR1 ENHRY, CDR2 SYGVKD. Trimming took 10 bases from V and 3 from J; bases not matched to a gene: 7. This CDR3 reads CATRTSVDYEQYF. DNA of the CDR3: TGTGCCACCAGGACTAGCGTCGACTACGAGCAGTACTTC.

The rearrangement uses TRBV9 and TRBJ1-1; the match to TRBD1 covers 8 bases. The ends lost 5 bases at V and 1 base at J; junction bases unmatched: 4. The germline CDR1 and CDR2 sequences are SGDLS and YYNGEE. This CDR3 spans 14 amino acids. CDR3 sequence (DNA): TGTGCCAGCAGTCGAGGGACAGGGAACACTGAAGCTTTCTTT. Protein sequence: CASSRGTGNTEAFF.

The V call is TRBV6-4, the J call TRBJ1-6; possibly TRBD1 for D (6 bases). Germline CDR1 reads MRHNA; CDR2 reads SNTAGT. Deletions cut 6 bases from V and 9 bases from J, with 18 bases between. This CDR3 spans 15 amino acids. CDR3 sequence reads: CASSRTVEDASPLHF. The CDR3 bases are TGTGCCAGCAGCCGGACAGTTGAGGACGCTTCACCCCTCCACTTT.

The J gene is TRBJ1-1, the V gene TRBV4-1; a weak D match, TRBD1 (6 bases). The CDR3 runs to 14 residues. V lost 3 bases, J lost 4 bases, and 12 bases lay in between. Germline CDR1 MGHRA, CDR2 YSYEKL. The CDR3 DNA sequence: TGCGCCAGCAGCCACCCGGGAGGGGGCACTGAAGCTTTCTTT. Translation gives CASSHPGGGTEAFF.

This clone was detected only once. V and J are TRBV6-6 and TRBJ2-5; tentative D call: TRBD1 (6 bases). The CDR3 sequence is 11 residues long. In germline, CDR1 is MNHNY, CDR2 SVGAGI (reference sequence). V was cut by 4 bases and J by 9 bases, with 9 bases left in between. CDR3 nucleotide sequence: TGTGCCAGCAGTTCAGGGGACCCCCAGTACTTC. This encodes CASSSGDPQYF.

The V gene is TRBV6-5, the J gene TRBJ2-5; a possible D gene is TRBD2 (5 bases). This CDR3 contains 15 residues. V lost 5 bases, J lost 4 bases, and 17 bases lay in between. In germline, CDR1 is MNHEY, CDR2 SVGAGI. The CDR3 DNA reads TGTGCCAGCAGTCACAACCTACTTGGAGGAGAGACCCAGTACTTC. It codes for CASSHNLLGGETQYF.

V is TRBV30 and J is TRBJ2-3; tentatively, D is TRBD2 (6 bases). CDR1 and CDR2 from the germline V gene are GTSNPN and SVGIG (reference sequence). This CDR3 contains 15 residues. V shed 0 bases and J shed 3 bases, with 13 bases lying between them. In DNA form, the CDR3 reads TGTGCCTGGAGTGTAAACGCGGGGAAGACAGATACGCAGTATTTT. This sequence encodes CAWSVNAGKTDTQYF.

The chain uses TRBV10-2 and TRBJ2-2; 10 nucleotides agree with TRBD2. J lost 7 bases, V lost 7 bases, and 12 bases had no gene match. The CDR3 consists of 16 residues. CDR1 is WSHSY and CDR2 is SAAADI in the germline V gene. CDR3 region: CASKVGGLANHGELFF. The CDR3 DNA sequence: TGCGCCAGCAAAGTAGGGGGACTAGCGAATCACGGGGAGCTGTTTTTT.

V and J are TRBV28 and TRBJ2-7; weak D call: TRBD1 (5 bases). CDR3 length: 13 amino acids. The germline V gene has CDR1 MDHEN and CDR2 SYDVKM. The ends were cut back, 8 bases at V and 6 bases at J, with 17 bases in the middle. Written as DNA, the CDR3 is TGTGCCAGCCTCAATTGGGGCACGGGCGAGCAGTACTTC. Amino acids: CASLNWGTGEQYF.

The V gene is TRBV7-6, the J gene TRBJ2-2, with 12 positions matching TRBD2. With 7 bases clipped from V and 3 bases from J, the junction kept 9 bases outside the gene matches. This CDR3 is 17 amino acids long. Per germline, CDR1 SGHVS and CDR2 FNYEAQ. The CDR3, as DNA: TGTGCCAGCACCATACTAGCGGGAGGAACCTACACCGGGGAGCTGTTTTTT. Protein: CASTILAGGTYTGELFF. The full variable domain, with the rest looked up from reference TRBV7-6 and TRBJ2-2, is GAGVSQSPRYKVTKRGQDVALRCDPISGHVSLYWYRQALGQGPEFLTYFNYEAQQDKSGLPNDRFSAERPEGSISTLTIQRTEQRDSAMYRCASTILAGGTYTGELFFGEGSRLTVL.

This CDR3 is CASSPSSGARGSPLHF. In nucleotides, the CDR3 is TGTGCCAGCAGCCCATCAAGCGGGGCTAGGGGTTCACCCCTCCACTTT. The rearrangement links TRBV7-8 to TRBJ1-6; possibly TRBD1 for D (5 bases). The CDR3 sequence is 16 residues long. Between the trimmed V and J ends, which lost 5 bases and 9 bases, there was a span of 20 bases. Germline assignment: CDR1 SGHVS and CDR2 FQNEAQ.

This clone was seen just once. This CDR3 is CASSRDRGMGGTEAFF. The CDR3 bases are TGTGCCAGCAGTCGAGACAGGGGAATGGGTGGGACTGAAGCTTTCTTT. The chain joins TRBV27 to TRBJ1-1; TRBD1 matches at 8 bases. This CDR3 is built from 16 residues. V trimming: 5 bases; J trimming: 5 bases; junction bases outside the gene matches: 13. Per the germline V gene, CDR1 is MNHEY and CDR2 is SMNVEV (reference sequence).

The V and J genes are TRBV14 and TRBJ2-1, with TRBD2 as a possible D gene (5 bases). The CDR3 length is 15 residues. CDR1 and CDR2 from the germline V gene are SGHDN and FVKESK. V lost 4 bases and J 0 bases, leaving 10 bases between the germline ends. CDR3 in amino acids: CASSRAGGSYNEQFF. In DNA, the CDR3 is TGTGCCAGCAGCCGGGCGGGCGGCTCCTACAATGAGCAGTTCTTC.

This clone was seen only a few times. This chain connects TRBV10-3 to TRBJ1-2; D may be TRBD1 (6 bases). The CDR3 totals 15 residues. V lost 2 bases and J 3 bases, leaving 13 bases between the germline ends. Germline V gene lookup returns CDR1 ENHRY and CDR2 SYGVKD. The CDR3 sequence: CAISEPSGGHYGYTF. The CDR3 coding sequence is TGTGCCATCAGTGAGCCCTCGGGGGGGCACTATGGCTACACCTTC.

J is TRBJ2-3 and V is TRBV28, with 9 bases fitting TRBD2. The germline CDR1 and CDR2 sequences are MDHEN and SYDVKM. This CDR3 is built from 16 residues. The junction had 5 bases not matched to a gene; V was cut back by 4 bases and J by 0 bases. For the CDR3, the DNA is TGTGCCAGCAGTTCCCCTACTAGCGGGAGCACAGATACGCAGTATTTT. Translating it yields CASSSPTSGSTDTQYF.

This chain links TRBV19 with TRBJ2-1; 11 positions agree with TRBD2. CDR3 length: 15 amino acids. CDR1 LNHDA and CDR2 SQIVND come from the germline V gene (reference sequence). V lost 7 bases to trimming and J lost 8 bases; unmatched junction nucleotides: 10. For the CDR3, the DNA is TGTGCCAGTACCGCACTAGCGGGGGACCAGGATGAGCAGTTCTTC. This encodes CASTALAGDQDEQFF.

The V and J genes are TRBV29-1 and TRBJ1-4, with 9 bases fitting TRBD1. Germline V gene lookup returns CDR1 SQVTM and CDR2 ANQGSEA. J lost 6 bases, V lost 4 bases, and 3 bases had no gene match. CDR3 size: 13 residues. CDR3 in amino acids: CSVGDREDEKLFF. The CDR3, as DNA: TGCAGCGTTGGGGACAGGGAGGATGAAAAACTGTTTTTT.

The chain carries TRBV19 and TRBJ2-2, with 14 positions matching TRBD2. The germline V gene has CDR1 LNHDA and CDR2 SQIVND (reference sequence). With 4 bases clipped from V and 13 bases from J, the junction kept 14 bases outside the gene matches. The CDR3 consists of 17 residues. The CDR3: CASSSGLAGGVARGLFF. In DNA form, the CDR3 reads TGTGCCAGTAGTAGCGGACTAGCGGGAGGAGTTGCCCGGGGGCTGTTTTTT.

A few counts support this clone. The CDR3 region is CASSDGQRGTYEQYF. The CDR3 DNA follows: TGTGCCAGCAGTGACGGGCAGCGGGGGACCTACGAGCAGTACTTC. The chain links TRBV6-4 to TRBJ2-7; TRBD2 aligns across 8 bases. This CDR3 region has 15 residues. Trimming cost V 2 bases and J 2 bases; bases outside gene matches: 5. CDR1 MRHNA and CDR2 SNTAGT come from the germline V gene.

The chain joins TRBV6-4 to TRBJ1-3; possible D gene TRBD1, 5 bases. Germline V gene data show CDR1 as MRHNA and CDR2 as SNTAGT. This CDR3 comprises 13 residues. CDR3 DNA: TGTGCAAGGGGAGCGGGCTCTGGAAACACCATATATTTT. Translated, it gives CARGAGSGNTIYF.

V and J are TRBV30 and TRBJ2-5, with a weak D call TRBD1 (6 bases). The V end lost 6 bases, the J end lost 2 bases, and 16 bases lay between the germline ends. Per the germline V gene, CDR1 is GTSNPN and CDR2 is SVGIG (reference sequence). The CDR3 totals 14 residues. The CDR3 DNA sequence: TGTGCCTGCTCCAGGGGTTTAAGTCAAGAGACCCAGTACTTC. Protein: CACSRGLSQETQYF.

The J gene is TRBJ2-2, the V gene TRBV28, with D tentatively TRBD1 (6 bases). Germline CDR1 reads MDHEN; CDR2 reads SYDVKM. This CDR3 spans 16 amino acids. V was pared by 4 bases and J by 1 base, with 13 bases between. The CDR3 coding sequence is TGTGCCAGCAGTTCACAAAGGGGACAGAACACCGGGGAGCTGTTTTTT. Translation: CASSSQRGQNTGELFF.

The chain couples TRBV19 to TRBJ2-7; D is perhaps TRBD1 (5 bases). The ends were cut back, 3 bases at V and 0 bases at J, with 9 bases in the middle. Germline CDR1 LNHDA, CDR2 SQIVND (reference sequence). CDR3 size: 14 residues. CDR3 residues: CASSMTVSSYEQYF. CDR3 nucleotide sequence: TGTGCCAGTAGTATGACAGTAAGCTCCTACGAGCAGTACTTC.

J is TRBJ2-7 and V is TRBV15, with 7 bases lining up with TRBD1. The CDR3 length is 14 residues. With V trimmed by 5 bases and J by 5 bases, 9 bases remained unmatched. Germline V lookup: CDR1 LNHNV, CDR2 YYDKDF (reference sequence). The CDR3 region has the DNA TGTGCCACCAGCGGCCGGGACAGTCGGGACGAGCAGTACTTC. This translates into CATSGRDSRDEQYF. Drawing the rest from reference TRBV15 and TRBJ2-7, the complete variable domain is DAMVIQNPRYQVTQFGKPVTLSCSQTLNHNVMYWYQQKSSQAPKLLFHYYDKDFNNEADTPDNFQSRRPNTSFCFLDIRSPGLGDTAMYLCATSGRDSRDEQYFGPGTRLTVT.

This clone was recorded a few times. The chain couples TRBV6-1 to TRBJ2-5, with 10 bases matching TRBD1. Germline V gene lookup returns CDR1 MNHNS and CDR2 SASEGT. This CDR3 spans 14 amino acids. Trimming cost V 5 bases and J 5 bases; bases outside gene matches: 5. CDR3 loop: CASSRDRGRETQYF. CDR3 nucleotide sequence: TGTGCCAGCAGTCGGGACAGGGGAAGGGAGACCCAGTACTTC.

The table lists this clone with a count of one. V gene TRBV30 combines with J gene TRBJ1-5; TRBD1 aligns across 7 bases. V shed 2 bases, J shed 8 bases, and the junction held 12 bases outside the gene matches. The CDR3 loop spans 15 amino acids. Germline V CDR1 and CDR2: GTSNPN, SVGIG (reference sequence). The CDR3 sequence is CAWSRTGESREPQHF. Here the CDR3 DNA reads TGTGCCTGGAGTAGAACAGGGGAGTCCAGGGAGCCCCAGCATTTT.